These T cell receptor beta chains were read from a single sample in a study of cytomegalovirus exposure and HLA in healthy donors. Clones were read by immunoSEQ multiplex PCR, and TCRdb kept only the in-frame ones, dropping some. The repertoire holds about 76,000 clones, under 85% seen once, with about 16% in the top ten. Material: PBMCs. All receptors derive from a middle-aged woman in good health and CMV-seropositive. The CDR3 runs from the conserved cysteine through the conserved F or W. The order of the fields is CDR3 length, clone size, J gene, D gene, V gene, CDR3 DNA, CDR3 protein. D genes are given only for firm matches. Not every row has a clone size; where given, it reads once, few, many or a size class.

15 - TRBJ1-3 - TRBV27 TGTGCCAGCAGTCGCGCGGGGAGCTCTGGAAACACCATATATTTT CASSRAGSSGNTIYF
13 - TRBJ2-2 - TRBV2 TGTGCCAGCACTAAACAGGGTCCCGGGGAGCTGTTTTTT CASTKQGPGELFF
13 - TRBJ2-1 - TRBV7-9 TGTGCCAGCAGCTTAGGGCAGAACAATGAGCAGTTCTTC CASSLGQNNEQFF
15 - TRBJ2-1 TRBD2 TRBV4-3 TGCGCCAGCAGCCACACAGCGGGGGTTTCAGATGAGCAGTTCTTC CASSHTAGVSDEQFF
16 - TRBJ2-7 TRBD2 TRBV30 TGTGCCTGGAGTATACTAGCGGGGGGGCGCCCCTACGAGCAGTACTTC CAWSILAGGRPYEQYF
14 few TRBJ2-1 TRBD2 TRBV2 TGTGCCAGCAGACCGGGACTAGTAGGCAGTGAGCAGTTCTTC CASRPGLVGSEQFF
16 - TRBJ2-5 TRBD2 TRBV9 TGTGCCAGCAGCGTAGGACTAGCGAGGAGCCAAGAGACCCAGTACTTC CASSVGLARSQETQYF
13 - TRBJ1-5 - TRBV19 TGTGCCGCGGCCTGGGGGGGGTATCAGCCCCAGCATTTT CAAAWGGYQPQHF
14 - TRBJ1-4 - TRBV7-2 TGTGCCAGCAGCTTACGCCAGGGAGGGGAAAAACTGTTTTTT CASSLRQGGEKLFF
14 once TRBJ2-7 TRBD1 TRBV5-4 TGTGCCAGCAGCCCGGGACAGGGCCTTTTGAGTCTGGACTTC CASSPGQGLLSLDF
12 many TRBJ1-4 - TRBV28 TGTGCCAGCAGTCCCCCCCGAGGAAAACTGTTTTTT CASSPPRGKLFF
14 once TRBJ2-5 - TRBV18 TGTGCCAGCTCACCAGGGCACCTCCAAGAGACCCAGTACTTC CASSPGHLQETQYF
13 - TRBJ1-1 - TRBV18 TGTGCCAGCTCACCTCCTTCGGGTACGGAAGCTTTCTTT CASSPPSGTEAFF
17 - TRBJ1-1 TRBD1 TRBV4-1 TGCGCCAGCAGCCAAGAAGTCGGGACAGGGGTTTCTGAAGGAGCTTTCTTT CASSQEVGTGVSEGAFF